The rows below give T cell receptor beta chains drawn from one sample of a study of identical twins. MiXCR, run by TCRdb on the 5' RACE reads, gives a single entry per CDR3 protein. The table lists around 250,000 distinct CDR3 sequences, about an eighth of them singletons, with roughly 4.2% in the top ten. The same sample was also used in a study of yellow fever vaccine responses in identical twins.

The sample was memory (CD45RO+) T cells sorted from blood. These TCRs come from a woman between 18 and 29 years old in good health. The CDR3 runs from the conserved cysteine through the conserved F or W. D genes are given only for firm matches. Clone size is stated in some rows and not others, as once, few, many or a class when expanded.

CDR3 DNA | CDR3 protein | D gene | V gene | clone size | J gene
TGTGCCAGCAGTGACCCACTAAATACCTCTGGACAGTACGAGCAGTACTTC | CASSDPLNTSGQYEQYF | NA | TRBV6-4 | few | TRBJ2-7
TGTGCCAGCAGACGACAGGGCCCCACAGATACGCAGTATTTT | CASRRQGPTDTQYF | TRBD1 | TRBV6-1 | few | TRBJ2-3
TGTGCCAGCAGCTCAAGGGACAGGGGGCTCGTGGCGGGAGGGCCGCAGTTCTTC | CASSSRDRGLVAGGPQFF | TRBD1 | TRBV11-2 | many | TRBJ2-1
TGTGCCAGCAGGAAGGGATCTGGAAACACCATATATTTT | CASRKGSGNTIYF | NA | TRBV6-1 | NA | TRBJ1-3
TGTGCCAGCAGTTACTCTCGGTCTTCTGGAAACACCATATATTTT | CASSYSRSSGNTIYF | NA | TRBV6-5 | NA | TRBJ1-3
TGTGCCAGCAGTCCCACCGGGACTCTGAACACCGGGGAGCTGTTTTTT | CASSPTGTLNTGELFF | NA | TRBV12-3/TRBV12-4 | NA | TRBJ2-2
TGTGCCAGCAGCCCGCCCCGGGGTAGCGGGAGAAATGAGCAGTTCTTC | CASSPPRGSGRNEQFF | TRBD2 | TRBV7-6 | few | TRBJ2-1
TGTGCCGCGGCAGCGGCGTCACAAGAGACCCAGTACTTC | CAAAAASQETQYF | NA | TRBV10-3 | many | TRBJ2-5
TGTGCCAGCAACCTAAGCGGGGAAGATAATTCACCCCTCCACTTT | CASNLSGEDNSPLHF | NA | TRBV7-8 | few | TRBJ1-6
TGTGCCAGCAGCCTCCAGGACAGGGAGGGGGCCGGGGAGCTGTTTTTT | CASSLQDREGAGELFF | NA | TRBV11-3 | few | TRBJ2-2
TGTGCCAGCAGGGGACAGACAGGAGGGGAGGATACGCAGTATTTT | CASRGQTGGEDTQYF | NA | TRBV11-2 | few | TRBJ2-3
TGTGCCAGCAGCTTAGCGCGCAGGGGCACTGAAGCTTTCTTT | CASSLARRGTEAFF | NA | TRBV7-2 | few | TRBJ1-1
TGCGCCAGCAGCTTGGGGCCGGGGTACGAGACCCAGTACTTC | CASSLGPGYETQYF | NA | TRBV5-1 | NA | TRBJ2-5
TGCAGTGCGTCCTCCGGCAGGGAGGTCTACGAGCAGTACTTC | CSASSGREVYEQYF | NA | TRBV20-1 | many | TRBJ2-7
TGTGCCACCAGTGGGCGGAAGGTCCGAAATGAGCAGTTCTTC | CATSGRKVRNEQFF | NA | TRBV24-1 | many | TRBJ2-1
TGTGCCAGCAGTGATCGTATCTACGAGCAGTACTTC | CASSDRIYEQYF | NA | TRBV25-1 | few | TRBJ2-7
TGTGCCAGCAGGCGTCCGGGCGACAGCGGGACCCAGTACTTC | CASRRPGDSGTQYF | NA | TRBV27 | few | TRBJ2-5